The rows below give T cell receptor beta chains drawn from one sample of a study of regulatory T cells. Sequenced by immunoSEQ multiplex PCR; TCRdb stores in-frame clones only, minus some. The data show some 23,000 clones, 70% to 90% seen once. The specimen was conventional CD4+ T cells sorted from blood. These receptors were collected from a child between 5 and 17 years old with CD3G deficiency. The CDR3 runs from the conserved cysteine through the conserved F or W.

j_call,v_call,cdr3_aa
TRBJ2-2,TRBV18,CASSPGTSTGELFF
TRBJ2-1,TRBV11-2,CASSPEGGVGEQFF
TRBJ1-1,TRBV6-1,CASSEVAGFEDEAFF
TRBJ2-3,TRBV5-1,CASSFGGHPTTDTQYF
TRBJ2-7,TRBV28,CASAGTATYEQYF
TRBJ2-3,TRBV18,CASSRSSGRARDTQYF
TRBJ2-4,TRBV6-1,CASSEARQEGIQYF
TRBJ2-6,TRBV19,CASSIGFGRGSGANVLTF
TRBJ2-2,TRBV6-1,CASSVSGSHPGELFF
TRBJ2-7,TRBV28,CASSLGDRAHEQYF
TRBJ2-1,TRBV18,CASSPPNRPRHLYNEQFF
TRBJ2-1,TRBV5-1,CASSLFGSSYNEQFF
TRBJ2-3,TRBV6-1,CASRGQGVDTQYF
TRBJ2-1,TRBV13,CASSERLAPYNEQFF
TRBJ2-5,TRBV10-1,CASSPVRQDQETQYF
TRBJ1-5,TRBV19,CASSWTGSNQPQHF
TRBJ2-5,TRBV18,CASSPGTSGKETQYF
TRBJ1-2,TRBV28,CASSINAPGRDGYTF
TRBJ1-1,TRBV19,CASSTERGTRAFF
TRBJ2-7,TRBV28,CASRRRTSGSSEQYF
TRBJ2-3,TRBV21-1,CASIGLAGTDTQYF
TRBJ1-5,TRBV19,CASSTGGGSNQPQHF
TRBJ1-1,TRBV5-1,CASSWDGGEAFF
TRBJ1-1,TRBV6-1,CASSEQGSEAFF
TRBJ2-7,TRBV28,CASSLSGGPVEQYF
TRBJ2-6,TRBV7-9,CASSLAGAGANVLTF
TRBJ2-4,TRBV18,CASSFLRPDLTQNIQYF
TRBJ1-5,TRBV28,CASSPGGHGNQPQHF
TRBJ2-1,TRBV7-9,CASSPKTSGQQQFF
TRBJ2-7,TRBV27,CASSFKASGSEQYF
TRBJ1-2,TRBV6-1,CASTLNIREDYGYTF
TRBJ1-5,TRBV28,CASSLSGTGGLSQHF
TRBJ2-1,TRBV6-1,CASSQGVRPGDEQFF
TRBJ2-4,TRBV19,CASRGTGGDIQYF
TRBJ1-1,TRBV7-9,CASARVNTEAFF
TRBJ2-2,TRBV23-1,CAREGANTGELFF
TRBJ2-4,TRBV6-6,CASRELAKNIQYF